This T cell receptor beta chain is drawn from a study of T cells expressing NK-cell markers. The CDR3 loop spans 11 amino acids. Findings and caveats of the study: CD8+ T cells in more than five donors included dominant NKG2C+ clonotypes at roughly 1.0-8%. It remained uncertain whether the expanded NKG2C+ T cell clones were specific for HCMV antigens.

TCR beta libraries carry UMIs added by 5'RACE template switching. Each CDR3 protein gets one entry in TCRdb, which reprocessed the 5' RACE reads and gives no DNA. The sample has 500,000 to 700,000 distinct CDR3 sequences; the top ten hold approximately 4%. Note on this clonotype: Its antigen is still unknown.

Input material: blood T cells: a sorted CD56 or NKG2C T cell subset, CD4+ or CD8+ T cells, or bulk PBMC T cells (not recorded which). The sequence was obtained from a man aged 18 to 30 in good health. This chain connects TRBV12-3 or TRBV12-4 to TRBJ1-1; the D call of TRBD1 rests on TCRdb alone, since no DNA is present to check it. CDR3 region: CASSFREKAFF.